This T cell receptor (beta chain) is from a study of tumor and adjacent non-tumor tissue in lung cancer (dated by TCRdb to 2017 to 2018). Study-wide context: Patients with adenocarcinoma (approximately 11), squamous cell carcinoma (2) and small cell lung cancer (1) were included in the cohort. The 15 enrolled patients, of whom some 10 were men and 5 were women, were aged roughly 30 to 80 years and were diagnosed with TNM stage I to III disease. Sequencing produced 100 million to 150 million productive TCRbeta reads in total, an average of about 4.17 million reads per sample. Bulk TCRbeta repertoires were compared between lung tumor tissue and matched distant non-tumor lung tissue obtained from more than twelve lung cancer patients. TCRbeta CDR3 sequencing was performed on roughly 27 paired specimens, with one tumor sample and one normal lung sample collected per patient. On the study overall, not on this receptor specifically: Only 15 or so patients were included in the cohort, and the need for larger samples and more detailed clinical data was noted by the authors. Younger patients had significantly higher TCR diversity, and higher tumor TCR diversity was associated with shorter overall and disease-free survival. A significantly larger cumulative share of the repertoire was made up by the top 100 clones in normal lung than in tumor tissue. Tumor tissue showed significantly higher TCR diversity (inverse Simpson) than normal lung tissue, at 431.37 vs 166.20 (P = 0.0075, Mann-Whitney U test). The methods do not name the sequencing platform or mention unique molecular identifiers. Peripheral blood was not sequenced, so blood TCRbeta repertoires were not examined in the lung cancer patients of the study.

Bulk unsorted tissue served as the source for RNA extraction, and RNA quality was assessed using a NanoDrop ND-1000 and an Agilent 2100. Normal lung samples were distant non-tumor tissue taken more than 3 cm from the tumor edge. Newly diagnosed lung cancer patients without prior chemotherapy who had been admitted for thoracic surgery in China between August and November 2014 were enrolled as donors. Patients who had received previous radiotherapy or chemotherapy, or who had another concurrent cancer, were excluded from the study. Surgical tissue pieces of about 1-2.1 cm3 were preserved in RNAlater solution and stored at -80 °C until use. With respect to this clonotype: This clone's antigen is unknown. The conserved phenylalanine or tryptophan is not found at the CDR3 terminus, so this likely reflects a read error.

Clipping removes 7 bases from V and 4 bases from J, with 8 as the unmatched junction base count. From its first to its last residue, the CDR3 has 15 amino acids. The only DNA kept is the CDR3, 45 bases in frame from the first base. Taken from the germline V gene, the CDR1 and CDR2 loops are MDHEN and SYDVKM. To prepare the library, multiplex PCR was applied. For sequencing, an Illumina HiSeq 2500 was employed. Following protocols modified from ARM-PCR, the researchers constructed TCRbeta libraries through three rounds of nested PCR with primers (Table S4). Before sequencing, PCR products in the 200-500 bp range were cut out of the gel and cleaned up using the QIAquick gel extraction kit. On the study's bioinformatics: Trimmomatic was used to clean the reads, FLASH was used to merge the reads into complete CDR3 sequences, and MiTCR was used to assign the reads to V(D)J germline segments. Clonal diversity was calculated as the inverse Simpson's index using VDJtools. Productive reads were defined as in-frame sequences without a premature stop codon. TCRdb passed the public sequencing reads through fastp at Q25 and MiXCR, retaining productive beta sequences. Entries that share a CDR3 protein sequence are merged under the most common genes and DNA. These V and J calls derive from TCRdb rather than the authors' analysis. Within this sample are 100,000 or so distinct CDR3 sequences, with about 80% of them counted one time only. More than 30% of the sample is in the top ten clones.

The chain uses TRBV28 and TRBJ2-2, and TRBD2 aligns with 8 junction nucleotides. Sequenced sample: distant non-tumor lung tissue. This sequence originates from a man aged 55 to 70 with small cell lung cancer. The sequenced DNA is TGTGCCAGCACCCCGAGCGGGAGCGGCACCGGGGAGCTGTTTTCT. It is translated as CASTPSGSGTGELFS.